This T cell receptor (beta chain) was retrieved from a study of cytomegalovirus exposure and HLA in healthy donors. PCR employed 60 Vbeta and 13 Jbeta primers. Profiled with immunoSEQ multiplex PCR; TCRdb holds only in-frame clones, not every one. In the table there are roughly 160,000 clones, around 80% of which are singletons. Trimming pared 5 bases from V and 6 bases from J, leaving 13 bases between. Germline V gene data show CDR1 as SGHTA and CDR2 as FQGNSA. This CDR3 comprises 14 residues. Remarks on this clone: The target antigen is unknown.

Findings and limits, study-wide: Some 16,000 TCR beta sequences were associated with HLA alleles at 0.05 false discovery rate in a later analysis.

The donors comprised healthy bone marrow donors. Donors likely had unrecorded immune exposures despite being nominally healthy when sampled. This receptor was obtained from a man aged 35-49 years in good health and CMV-seronegative. The rearrangement links TRBV7-2 to TRBJ2-2; weak D call: TRBD1 (5 bases). Sequenced material: PBMCs. The CDR3, as DNA: TGTGCCAGCAGCGCCACTCAGGGTTCCGGGGAGCTGTTTTTT. Protein product: CASSATQGSGELFF. The variable domain in full, completed from reference TRBV7-2 and TRBJ2-2, reads GAGVSQSPSNKVTEKGKDVELRCDPISGHTALYWYRQSLGQGLEFLIYFQGNSAPDKSGLPSDRFSAERTGGSVSTLTIQRTQQEDSAVYLCASSATQGSGELFFGEGSRLTVL.